Shown below are 20 T cell receptor beta chains from a single sample sequenced in a study of control samples from healthy donors and cancer patients. Sequenced by immunoSEQ multiplex PCR; TCRdb stores in-frame clones only, minus some. Seen here are tens of thousands of clones, about 88% observed once, and the top ten hold around 15%. The sequencing input was blood. The receptor set was obtained from a woman aged 70-85 years in good health.

V and J are TRBV7-7 and TRBJ2-5; D unresolved. The CDR3 consists of 15 residues. From germline, CDR1 is SSHAT and CDR2 FNYEAQ (reference sequence). The CDR3 spells CASSAHSDPRETQYF. The CDR3 DNA sequence: TGTGCTAGCTCCGCCCACTCGGACCCCAGGGAGACCCAGTACTTC.

The J gene is TRBJ1-1, the V gene TRBV2, with 7 positions matching TRBD1. V gave up 8 bases and J gave up 0 bases; unmatched junction bases: 6. Germline CDR1 is SNHLY and CDR2 is FYNNEI. This CDR3 has 14 residues. The CDR3 DNA follows: TGTGCCAGCGGGGGACAGACTATGAACACTGAAGCTTTCTTT. Amino acid sequence: CASGGQTMNTEAFF. The whole variable domain, filled in from reference TRBV2 and TRBJ1-1, reads EPEVTQTPSHQVTQMGQEVILRCVPISNHLYFYWYRQILGQKVEFLVSFYNNEISEKSEIFDDQFSVERPDGSNFTLKIRSTKLEDSAMYFCASGGQTMNTEAFFGQGTRLTVV.

This rearrangement joins TRBV4-3 to TRBJ1-2; no clear D gene. Per germline, CDR1 LGHNA and CDR2 YSLEER. The length of the CDR3 is 15 residues. Trimming left V 0 bases short and J 7 bases short, with 15 bases between. Here the CDR3 DNA reads TGCGCCAGCAGCCAAGATATGGGCTTCGCATTTGGCTACACCTTC. Translation: CASSQDMGFAFGYTF.

This chain connects TRBV15 to TRBJ1-4; 8 positions match TRBD1. Trimming at V came to 5 bases and at J to 2 bases, leaving 4 bases not matched to a gene. This CDR3 is built from 15 residues. In germline, CDR1 is LNHNV, CDR2 YYDKDF (reference sequence). CDR3 sequence (DNA): TGTGCCACCAGCGCGCGGACAGGGACTAATGAAAAACTGTTTTTT. Protein: CATSARTGTNEKLFF.

In its sample, this clone is medium-sized. The rearrangement links TRBV27 to TRBJ1-2; weak D call: TRBD1 (6 bases). Deletions cut 2 bases from V and 9 bases from J, with 16 bases between. Germline loops: CDR1 MNHEY, CDR2 SMNVEV (reference sequence). The CDR3 spans 14 residues. The CDR3 region has the DNA TGTGCCAGCAGTTTAGGAGGGGGATCCTTTAGCTACACCTTC. Its translation is CASSLGGGSFSYTF.

The rearrangement joins TRBV6-6 to TRBJ1-2, with D tentatively TRBD1 (5 bases). Deletions cut 0 bases from V and 10 bases from J, with 18 bases between. CDR3 size: 15 residues. The germline gives CDR1 MNHNY, CDR2 SVGAGI (reference sequence). The CDR3 sequence: CASSYSSPGQGFYTF. Written as DNA, the CDR3 is TGTGCCAGCAGTTACTCCTCCCCGGGCCAGGGTTTCTACACCTTC.

CDR3 DNA sequence: TGTGCCAGCAGCCCGGGAGGCCTGAGCTCCTACGAGCAGTACTTC. Translated: CASSPGGLSSYEQYF. J is TRBJ2-7 and V is TRBV5-4; TRBD2 aligns across 7 bases. Germline values: CDR1 SGHNT, CDR2 YYREEE (reference sequence). V lost 4 bases and J lost 0; bases outside the gene matches: 7. The length of the CDR3 is 15 residues.

This clone was observed once. The CDR3 region is CASSEVLGNTIYF. In DNA form, the CDR3 reads TGTGCCAGCAGTGAAGTTCTTGGAAACACCATATATTTT. The V and J genes are TRBV6-1 and TRBJ1-3; no definite D call. This CDR3 region has 13 residues. Germline values: CDR1 MNHNS, CDR2 SASEGT. V was cut by 1 base and J by 3 bases, with 4 bases left in between.

J is TRBJ1-1 and V is TRBV12-3 or TRBV12-4; unclear D gene. This CDR3 comprises 13 residues. With 1 base removed from V and 4 bases from J, the gap between germline ends came to 7 bases. In nucleotides, the CDR3 is TGTGCCAGCAGTTTAGAACGGACCACTGAAGCTTTCTTT. Protein: CASSLERTTEAFF.

This clone has only one observation. J is TRBJ1-6 and V is TRBV5-3; no clear D. TRBV5-3 is assigned to the ORF class and has an uncertain function. V lost 4 bases and J 9 bases, leaving 14 bases between the germline ends. This CDR3 contains 14 residues. CDR3 in DNA: TGTGCCAGAAGCCATGACCCCGCTGGTTCACCCCTCCACTTT. It specifies CARSHDPAGSPLHF.

The chain joins TRBV30 to TRBJ1-1; 9 bases align to TRBD1. The V segment lost 2 bases and the J segment 4 bases; nucleotides outside the gene matches: 8. The CDR3 extends over 15 amino acids. CDR1 and CDR2 from the germline V gene are GTSNPN and SVGIG (reference sequence). CDR3 bases: TGTGCCTGGAGTATCGCCGGGACAGGGATCACTGAAGCTTTCTTT. This codes for CAWSIAGTGITEAFF.

The CDR3 here is CASSWDTRGYTF. In DNA, the CDR3 is TGTGCCAGCAGCTGGGACACAAGGGGCTACACCTTC. The V call is TRBV5-4, the J call TRBJ1-2; the D gene is possibly TRBD1 (6 bases). Trimming took off 3 bases at V and 8 bases at J, with 11 bases between the two ends. The CDR3 runs 12 residues. Germline loops: CDR1 SGHNT, CDR2 YYREEE (reference sequence).

The rearrangement links TRBV10-2 to TRBJ2-2; 7 nucleotides match TRBD1. The germline V gene has CDR1 WSHSY and CDR2 SAAADI. The CDR3 covers 12 residues. Germline trimming cut 7 bases from V and 17 bases from J; bases unmatched to any gene: 13. This chain's CDR3 is CASMSRTGRYFF. The CDR3 DNA is TGCGCCAGCATGAGTCGGACAGGTCGTTATTTTTTT.

This chain links TRBV7-2 with TRBJ2-3; D may be TRBD1 (5 bases). Per the germline V gene, CDR1 is SGHTA and CDR2 is FQGNSA. Between the trimmed V and J ends, which lost 4 bases and 0 bases, there was a span of 8 bases. There are 14 residues in the CDR3. The CDR3 DNA follows: TGTGCCAGCAGCTCCCAGGGTAGCACAGATACGCAGTATTTT. Amino acid sequence: CASSSQGSTDTQYF.

This sequence joins TRBV7-9 and TRBJ2-3, with TRBD1 identical over 10 bases. CDR1 is SEHNR, CDR2 FQNEAQ, per germline (reference sequence). There are 15 residues in the CDR3. The ends lost 5 bases at V and 6 bases at J; junction bases unmatched: 8. The CDR3 sequence: CASSPGTGERDTQYF. The CDR3 DNA reads TGTGCCAGCAGCCCCGGGACAGGGGAGAGGGATACGCAGTATTTT.

This clone was found once. In the same sample, other DNA sequences code for this CDR3. This chain connects TRBV3-1 (or the pseudogene TRBV3-2) to TRBJ2-2; unclear D gene. CDR3 length equals 16 residues. The germline V gene encodes CDR1 LGHDT and CDR2 YNNKEL (reference sequence). Trimming removed 2 bases from V and 8 bases from J, with 18 bases in between. CDR3 loop: CASSQRSSPGTGELFF. As DNA, the CDR3 is TGTGCCAGCAGCCAACGCTCCTCGCCCGGCACTGGGGAGCTGTTTTTT.

This chain links TRBV5-1 with TRBJ1-1; D is undetermined. This CDR3 has 13 residues. The germline V and J ends were trimmed by 0 bases and 7 bases, with 10 bases remaining between them. The V gene's germline CDR1 is SGHRS and CDR2 YFSETQ. CDR3 DNA: TGCGCCAGCAGCTTGGGGACTGACGGTGAAGCTTTCTTT. This sequence encodes CASSLGTDGEAFF. Full variable domain (missing parts from reference TRBV5-1 and TRBJ1-1): KAGVTQTPRYLIKTRGQQVTLSCSPISGHRSVSWYQQTPGQGLQFLFEYFSETQRNKGNFPGRFSGRQFSNSRSEMNVSTLELGDSALYLCASSLGTDGEAFFGQGTRLTVV.

This clone was recorded once. The chain links TRBV7-2 to TRBJ1-1, with a tentative D call TRBD1 (5 bases). CDR1 and CDR2 (germline): SGHTA, FQGNSA. Trimming took off 0 bases at V and 1 base at J, with 9 bases between the two ends. The CDR3 extends over 15 amino acids. CDR3 sequence reads: CASSLARGWNTEAFF. The CDR3 nucleotides read TGTGCCAGCAGCTTAGCGAGGGGCTGGAACACTGAAGCTTTCTTT.

The chain recombines TRBV6-6 with TRBJ1-1; the D gene is possibly TRBD1 (5 bases). The germline gives CDR1 MNHNY, CDR2 SVGAGI (reference sequence). V was clipped by 6 bases and J by 3 bases, with 11 bases between them. The CDR3 is 13 amino acids. CDR3 bases: TGTGCCAGCAGCGACCTCAGGGACACTGAAGCTTTCTTT. This gives the protein CASSDLRDTEAFF.

The rearrangement joins TRBV19 to TRBJ1-3; TRBD1 matches at 7 bases. J was trimmed by 0 bases and V by 5 bases; bases with no gene match: 10. Germline assignment: CDR1 LNHDA and CDR2 SQIVND (reference sequence). The CDR3 runs 17 residues. The CDR3 bases are TGTGCCAGTAGTTCCGGTCTCCGGGACAGCTCTGGAAACACCATATATTTT. It encodes CASSSGLRDSSGNTIYF.